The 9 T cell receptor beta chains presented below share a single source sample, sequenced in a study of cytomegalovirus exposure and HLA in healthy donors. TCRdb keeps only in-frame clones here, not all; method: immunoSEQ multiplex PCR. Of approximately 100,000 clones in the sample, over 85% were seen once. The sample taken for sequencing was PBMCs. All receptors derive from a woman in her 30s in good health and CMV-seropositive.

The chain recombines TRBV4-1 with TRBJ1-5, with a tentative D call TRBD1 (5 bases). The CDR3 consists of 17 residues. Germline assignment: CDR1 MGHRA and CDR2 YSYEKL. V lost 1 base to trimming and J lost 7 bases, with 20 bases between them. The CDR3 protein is CASSQVLPRGVGQPQHF. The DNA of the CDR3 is TGCGCCAGCAGCCAAGTATTACCCCGGGGGGTAGGACAGCCCCAGCATTTT.

The CDR3: CASSQEGNYGYTF. Written as DNA, the CDR3 is TGCGCCAGCAGCCAAGAGGGCAACTATGGCTACACCTTC. The chain combines TRBV4-3 with TRBJ1-2; the D is unclear. V was shortened by 0 bases and J by 2 bases, with 4 bases between the two germline ends. This CDR3 has 13 amino acids. Germline CDR1 is LGHNA and CDR2 is YSLEER.

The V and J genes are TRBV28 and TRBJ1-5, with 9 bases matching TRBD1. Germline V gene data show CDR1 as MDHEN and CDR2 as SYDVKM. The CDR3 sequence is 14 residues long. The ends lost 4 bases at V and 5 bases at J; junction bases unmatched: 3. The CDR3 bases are TGTGCCAGCAGTTGGGGACAGGGAGATCAGCCCCAGCATTTT. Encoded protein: CASSWGQGDQPQHF.

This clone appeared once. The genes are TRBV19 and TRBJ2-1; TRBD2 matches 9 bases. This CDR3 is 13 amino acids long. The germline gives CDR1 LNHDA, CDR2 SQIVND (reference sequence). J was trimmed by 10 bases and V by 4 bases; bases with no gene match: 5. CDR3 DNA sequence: TGTGCCAGTAGTAGCGGGAGGGCCGGGGAGCAGTTCTTC. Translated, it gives CASSSGRAGEQFF. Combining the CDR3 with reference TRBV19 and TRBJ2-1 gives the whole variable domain DGGITQSPKYLFRKEGQNVTLSCEQNLNHDAMYWYRQDPGQGLRLIYYSQIVNDFQKGDIAEGYSVSREKKESFPLTVTSAQKNPTAFYLCASSSGRAGEQFFGPGTRLTVL.

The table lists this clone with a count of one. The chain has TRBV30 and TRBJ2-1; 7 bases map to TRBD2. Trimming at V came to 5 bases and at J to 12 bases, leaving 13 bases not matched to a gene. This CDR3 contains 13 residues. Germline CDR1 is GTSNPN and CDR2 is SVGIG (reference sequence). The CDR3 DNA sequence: TGTGCCTGGGAGCGGGATCGGATTAGGGGGCAGTTCTTC. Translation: CAWERDRIRGQFF.

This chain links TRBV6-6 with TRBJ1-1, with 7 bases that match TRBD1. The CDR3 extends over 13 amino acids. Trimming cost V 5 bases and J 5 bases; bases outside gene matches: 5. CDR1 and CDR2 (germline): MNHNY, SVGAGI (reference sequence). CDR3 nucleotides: TGTGCCAGCAGTCAGGGGGTGTGGACTGAAGCTTTCTTT. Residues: CASSQGVWTEAFF.

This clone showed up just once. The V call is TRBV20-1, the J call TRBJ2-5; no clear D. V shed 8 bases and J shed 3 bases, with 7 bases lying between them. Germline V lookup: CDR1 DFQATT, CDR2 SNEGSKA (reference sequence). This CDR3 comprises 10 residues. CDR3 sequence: CSLVEETQYF. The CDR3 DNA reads TGCAGTCTCGTAGAAGAGACCCAGTACTTC.

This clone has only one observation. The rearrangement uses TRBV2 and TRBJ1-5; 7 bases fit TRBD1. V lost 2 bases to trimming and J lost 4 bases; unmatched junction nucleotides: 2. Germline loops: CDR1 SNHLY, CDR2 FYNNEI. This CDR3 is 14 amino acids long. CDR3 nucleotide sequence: TGTGCCAGCAGTGAATCAGGGGGGAATCAGCCCCAGCATTTT. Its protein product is CASSESGGNQPQHF. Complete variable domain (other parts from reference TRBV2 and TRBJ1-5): EPEVTQTPSHQVTQMGQEVILRCVPISNHLYFYWYRQILGQKVEFLVSFYNNEISEKSEIFDDQFSVERPDGSNFTLKIRSTKLEDSAMYFCASSESGGNQPQHFGDGTRLSIL.

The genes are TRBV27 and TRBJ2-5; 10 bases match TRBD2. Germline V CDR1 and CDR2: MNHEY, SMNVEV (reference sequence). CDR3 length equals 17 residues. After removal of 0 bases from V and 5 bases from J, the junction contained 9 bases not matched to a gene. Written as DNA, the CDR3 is TGTGCCAGCAGTTTATCCCCTTTTGCTAGCGGGAGTGAGACCCAGTACTTC. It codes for CASSLSPFASGSETQYF.